Listed below are T cell receptor beta chains from one sample, sequenced in a study of T cell clones after liver transplantation. Clones were read by immunoSEQ multiplex PCR, and TCRdb kept only the in-frame ones, dropping some. Of about 9,200 clones listed, approximately 80% are singletons. The specimen was CD8+ T cells from blood, collected at the 22-month timepoint. Receptors were obtained from a human patient who received a liver transplant. The graft donor may have given rise to some T cells. CDR3s include the opening cysteine and the closing phenylalanine or tryptophan. D genes are given only for firm matches. The size of a clone is reported for some rows only, either as once, few or many, or as a class for expanded clones.

clone size: .
J gene: TRBJ2-2
D gene: .
V gene: TRBV27
CDR3 protein: CASSLYQGITEELFF
CDR3 DNA: TGTGCCAGCAGTTTATACCAGGGAATCACCGAGGAGCTGTTTTTT

clone size: once
J gene: TRBJ2-1
D gene: .
V gene: TRBV7-6
CDR3 protein: CASSLAGGYNEQFF
CDR3 DNA: TGTGCCAGCAGCTTAGCGGGGGGCTACAATGAGCAGTTCTTC

clone size: .
J gene: TRBJ1-3
D gene: .
V gene: TRBV19
CDR3 protein: CASSFWDEGFLGNTIYF
CDR3 DNA: TGTGCCAGTAGTTTCTGGGACGAAGGTTTCCTGGGAAACACCATATATTTT

clone size: .
J gene: TRBJ1-2
D gene: .
V gene: TRBV29-1
CDR3 protein: CSAANAENYGYTF
CDR3 DNA: TGCAGCGCCGCAAACGCCGAAAACTATGGCTACACCTTC

clone size: .
J gene: TRBJ2-2
D gene: .
V gene: TRBV7-9
CDR3 protein: CAGVSGSEMNTGELFF
CDR3 DNA: TGTGCCGGGGTCTCTGGATCGGAGATGAACACCGGGGAGCTGTTTTTT

clone size: few
J gene: TRBJ2-3
D gene: .
V gene: TRBV5-1
CDR3 protein: CASSRDLPNPDTQYF
CDR3 DNA: TGCGCCAGCAGCAGGGACCTTCCCAACCCAGATACGCAGTATTTT

clone size: .
J gene: TRBJ2-7
D gene: .
V gene: TRBV27
CDR3 protein: CASSEIDTSLEQYF
CDR3 DNA: TGTGCCAGCAGTGAGATAGACACCTCACTCGAGCAGTACTTC

clone size: .
J gene: TRBJ2-1
D gene: TRBD2
V gene: TRBV11-3
CDR3 protein: CASSYYSGGDYNEQFF
CDR3 DNA: TGTGCCAGCAGCTATTATAGCGGGGGTGATTACAATGAGCAGTTCTTC

clone size: .
J gene: TRBJ2-7
D gene: TRBD1
V gene: TRBV2
CDR3 protein: CACRGQGTYEQYF
CDR3 DNA: TGTGCTTGCAGAGGACAGGGGACCTACGAGCAGTACTTC

clone size: .
J gene: TRBJ2-1
D gene: .
V gene: TRBV7-8
CDR3 protein: CASRGDRPTQGGNEQFF
CDR3 DNA: TGTGCCAGCAGAGGGGACCGGCCGACCCAAGGTGGCAATGAGCAGTTCTTC

clone size: .
J gene: TRBJ1-1
D gene: TRBD1
V gene: TRBV6-5
CDR3 protein: CASSSTGGTEAFF
CDR3 DNA: TGTGCCAGCAGTTCAACAGGGGGGACTGAAGCTTTCTTT

clone size: .
J gene: TRBJ1-4
D gene: .
V gene: TRBV10-1
CDR3 protein: CASSESGARPEKLFF
CDR3 DNA: TGCGCCAGCAGTGAGTCGGGGGCGCGTCCCGAAAAACTGTTTTTT

clone size: .
J gene: TRBJ1-1
D gene: .
V gene: TRBV7-8
CDR3 protein: CASSTRGGGTEAFF
CDR3 DNA: TGTGCCAGCAGCACCAGGGGAGGGGGCACTGAAGCTTTCTTT

clone size: .
J gene: TRBJ2-1
D gene: .
V gene: TRBV10-2
CDR3 protein: CASSGGYEQFF
CDR3 DNA: TGCGCCAGCAGCGGTGGCTATGAGCAGTTCTTC

clone size: .
J gene: TRBJ2-7
D gene: .
V gene: TRBV4-3
CDR3 protein: CASSQEGRNYEQYF
CDR3 DNA: TGCGCCAGCAGCCAAGAAGGCAGGAACTACGAGCAGTACTTC

clone size: .
J gene: TRBJ2-7
D gene: TRBD1
V gene: TRBV9
CDR3 protein: CASSVEQGGTYEQYF
CDR3 DNA: TGTGCCAGCAGCGTAGAACAGGGGGGAACCTACGAGCAGTACTTC

clone size: .
J gene: TRBJ1-2
D gene: .
V gene: TRBV7-8
CDR3 protein: CASSLAHVFPQGNYGYTF
CDR3 DNA: TGTGCCAGCAGTCTAGCGCATGTTTTCCCTCAGGGGAACTATGGCTACACCTTC

clone size: .
J gene: TRBJ2-5
D gene: .
V gene: TRBV9
CDR3 protein: CASSASVGGRETQYF
CDR3 DNA: TGTGCCAGCAGCGCCTCAGTGGGGGGGCGGGAGACCCAGTACTTC

clone size: .
J gene: TRBJ2-2
D gene: .
V gene: TRBV6-5
CDR3 protein: CASSYSETATGELFF
CDR3 DNA: TGTGCCAGCAGTTACTCCGAGACAGCTACCGGGGAGCTGTTTTTT

clone size: .
J gene: TRBJ2-3
D gene: .
V gene: TRBV4-1
CDR3 protein: CASSQGEGDTQYF
CDR3 DNA: TGCGCCAGCAGCCAAGGCGAGGGAGATACGCAGTATTTT

clone size: once
J gene: TRBJ2-7
D gene: .
V gene: TRBV7-9
CDR3 protein: CASSLGGGYEQYF
CDR3 DNA: TGTGCCAGCAGCTTGGGGGGAGGCTACGAGCAGTACTTC

clone size: .
J gene: TRBJ2-7
D gene: .
V gene: TRBV27
CDR3 protein: CASSLAGRPYEQYF
CDR3 DNA: TGTGCCAGCAGTTTAGCGGGGAGACCCTACGAGCAGTACTTC

clone size: .
J gene: TRBJ1-1
D gene: .
V gene: TRBV9
CDR3 protein: CASSVGLTTEAFF
CDR3 DNA: TGTGCCAGCAGCGTAGGTCTGACTACTGAAGCTTTCTTT

clone size: .
J gene: TRBJ2-7
D gene: .
V gene: TRBV19
CDR3 protein: CASSQPGAYEQYF
CDR3 DNA: TGTGCCAGTAGTCAACCGGGGGCCTACGAGCAGTACTTC

clone size: .
J gene: TRBJ2-5
D gene: TRBD2
V gene: TRBV9
CDR3 protein: CASSSSGGAGETQYF
CDR3 DNA: TGTGCCAGCAGCTCTAGCGGGGGGGCTGGAGAGACCCAGTACTTC

clone size: .
J gene: TRBJ1-1
D gene: .
V gene: TRBV6-1
CDR3 protein: CASSEAPGNTEAFF
CDR3 DNA: TGTGCCAGCAGTGAAGCGCCGGGGAACACTGAAGCTTTCTTT

clone size: .
J gene: TRBJ2-7
D gene: .
V gene: TRBV5-7
CDR3 protein: CASSLEGSYEQYF
CDR3 DNA: TGTGCCAGCAGCTTGGAAGGATCCTACGAGCAGTACTTC

clone size: .
J gene: TRBJ1-5
D gene: .
V gene: TRBV12-2
CDR3 protein: CASPPFGSQPQHF
CDR3 DNA: TGTGCAAGTCCCCCCTTTGGCTCACAGCCCCAGCATTTT

clone size: .
J gene: TRBJ2-7
D gene: .
V gene: TRBV27
CDR3 protein: CASSLSSGTPYEQYF
CDR3 DNA: TGTGCCAGCAGTTTATCCTCCGGGACTCCCTACGAGCAGTACTTC

clone size: .
J gene: TRBJ2-3
D gene: TRBD2
V gene: TRBV4-1
CDR3 protein: CASSQVLGSGGARTDTQYF
CDR3 DNA: TGCGCCAGCAGCCAAGTGCTAGGTAGCGGGGGGGCGCGCACAGATACGCAGTATTTT

clone size: .
J gene: TRBJ2-7
D gene: TRBD1
V gene: TRBV28
CDR3 protein: CASSLGTGNYEQYF
CDR3 DNA: TGTGCCAGCAGTTTAGGGACAGGGAACTACGAGCAGTACTTC

clone size: .
J gene: TRBJ2-7
D gene: TRBD1
V gene: TRBV2
CDR3 protein: CASSDATGGLSEQYF
CDR3 DNA: TGTGCCAGCAGTGACGCGACAGGGGGCCTCTCCGAGCAGTACTTC

clone size: .
J gene: TRBJ1-1
D gene: .
V gene: TRBV10-2
CDR3 protein: CASRSPGPNTEAFF
CDR3 DNA: TGCGCCAGCAGGAGCCCAGGGCCGAACACTGAAGCTTTCTTT

clone size: .
J gene: TRBJ2-3
D gene: .
V gene: TRBV7-3
CDR3 protein: CASSPYPTDTQYF
CDR3 DNA: TGTGCCAGCAGCCCCTACCCCACAGATACGCAGTATTTT

clone size: .
J gene: TRBJ2-4
D gene: .
V gene: TRBV1
CDR3 protein: CTSSTRLQRGGPSGF
CDR3 DNA: TGCACCAGCAGCACCCGACTCCAGCGGGGGGGGCCATCGGGCTTC

clone size: .
J gene: TRBJ2-4
D gene: .
V gene: TRBV6-4
CDR3 protein: CASSPDRNIQYF
CDR3 DNA: TGTGCCAGCAGCCCGGACAGAAACATTCAGTACTTC

clone size: .
J gene: TRBJ2-2
D gene: .
V gene: TRBV27
CDR3 protein: CASSLFQGGLTGELFF
CDR3 DNA: TGTGCCAGCAGTTTATTTCAGGGGGGCCTCACCGGGGAGCTGTTTTTT

clone size: once
J gene: TRBJ1-4
D gene: .
V gene: TRBV7-9
CDR3 protein: CASKAGGISGEKLFF
CDR3 DNA: TGTGCCAGCAAGGCGGGGGGGATTAGCGGTGAAAAACTGTTTTTT

clone size: medium-sized
J gene: TRBJ2-3
D gene: TRBD2
V gene: TRBV27
CDR3 protein: CASSLKRAGVTDTQYF
CDR3 DNA: TGTGCCAGCAGTTTAAAGCGAGCGGGAGTCACAGATACGCAGTATTTT

clone size: .
J gene: TRBJ2-7
D gene: TRBD1
V gene: TRBV5-4
CDR3 protein: CASSLEGQREQYF
CDR3 DNA: TGTGCCAGCAGCTTGGAGGGACAGCGCGAGCAGTACTTC

clone size: .
J gene: TRBJ2-3
D gene: .
V gene: TRBV29-1
CDR3 protein: CSAEMRGDTDTQYF
CDR3 DNA: TGCAGCGCCGAGATGCGGGGCGACACAGATACGCAGTATTTT

clone size: few
J gene: TRBJ1-3
D gene: .
V gene: TRBV19
CDR3 protein: CASSADRTSGNTIYF
CDR3 DNA: TGTGCCAGTAGTGCGGACAGAACCTCTGGAAACACCATATATTTT

clone size: .
J gene: TRBJ2-3
D gene: TRBD2
V gene: TRBV11-2
CDR3 protein: CASRDRAGRTDTQYF
CDR3 DNA: TGTGCCAGCAGAGACCGAGCGGGGAGAACAGATACGCAGTATTTT

clone size: few
J gene: TRBJ1-5
D gene: TRBD1
V gene: TRBV5-6
CDR3 protein: CASSRKRQGNQPQHF
CDR3 DNA: TGTGCCAGCAGCCGCAAACGACAGGGGAATCAGCCCCAGCATTTT

clone size: few
J gene: TRBJ2-5
D gene: .
V gene: TRBV5-4
CDR3 protein: CASSLADSVETQYF
CDR3 DNA: TGTGCCAGCAGCTTGGCAGACAGCGTGGAGACCCAGTACTTC

clone size: .
J gene: TRBJ2-2
D gene: TRBD1
V gene: TRBV28
CDR3 protein: CASSFVGTGDTGELFF
CDR3 DNA: TGTGCCAGCAGTTTTGTGGGGACAGGGGACACCGGGGAGCTGTTTTTT

clone size: .
J gene: TRBJ1-2
D gene: .
V gene: TRBV5-6
CDR3 protein: CASSSQGTNYGYTF
CDR3 DNA: TGTGCCAGCAGCTCTCAGGGAACCAACTATGGCTACACCTTC

clone size: medium-sized
J gene: TRBJ1-2
D gene: TRBD1
V gene: TRBV7-9
CDR3 protein: CASSSGTAYNYGYTF
CDR3 DNA: TGTGCCAGCAGCTCCGGGACAGCCTATAACTATGGCTACACCTTC

clone size: .
J gene: TRBJ2-3
D gene: TRBD2
V gene: TRBV10-2
CDR3 protein: CASSGLAGLTDTQYF
CDR3 DNA: TGCGCCAGCAGCGGACTAGCGGGGCTCACAGATACGCAGTATTTT

clone size: .
J gene: TRBJ1-1
D gene: .
V gene: TRBV21-1
CDR3 protein: CASSSLDRWRETEAFF
CDR3 DNA: TGTGCCAGCAGCTCCCTCGACAGGTGGCGGGAAACTGAAGCTTTCTTT

clone size: .
J gene: TRBJ1-2
D gene: .
V gene: TRBV4-1
CDR3 protein: CASSYDSQNRKTYSYTF
CDR3 DNA: TGCGCCAGCAGCTACGATTCCCAGAACCGAAAGACCTATAGCTACACCTTC

clone size: .
J gene: TRBJ1-1
D gene: .
V gene: TRBV4-1
CDR3 protein: CASSQNRVEAFF
CDR3 DNA: TGCGCCAGCAGCCAAAACCGGGTCGAAGCTTTCTTT

clone size: .
J gene: TRBJ2-2
D gene: .
V gene: TRBV11-2
CDR3 protein: CASSSGWVSTGELFF
CDR3 DNA: TGTGCCAGCAGTTCAGGGTGGGTGAGCACCGGGGAGCTGTTTTTT